Presented here are 16 T cell receptor beta chains from one specimen sequenced in a study of T-cell reconstitution after alpha-beta-depleted transplantation in children (dated by TCRdb to about 2016). The protocol used for the library was PCR. Sequencing took place on an Illumina HiSeq 2500. TCR libraries were prepared with molecular barcoding, using unique molecular identifiers to normalize TCRbeta repertoire quantification. Using fastp trimming at Q25 and MiXCR clonotype assembly, TCRdb reanalyzed the public sequencing data and kept in-frame beta chains. CDR3 protein sequences are deduplicated, and each keeps its most common genes and DNA. Here the sample has 210,000 or so distinct CDR3 sequences; approximately 10% occur a single time. Approximately 6.6% of the sample belongs to the ten largest clones. The sequences come from PBMCs from the stem cell graft donor, collected from the stem cell graft. The source of these receptors is a human donor who donated a stem cell graft to a child with acute lymphoblastic leukemia.

This clonotype occurred many times. The rearrangement links TRBV5-5 to TRBJ2-7; the D gene is possibly TRBD1 (5 bases). This CDR3 comprises 16 residues. Germline assignment: CDR1 SGHKS and CDR2 YYEKEE (reference sequence). V was pared by 1 base and J by 4 bases, with 18 bases between. CDR3 sequence (DNA): TGTGCCAGCAGCTTGTCCCTGGGCCAAGGGGATTACGAGCAGTACTTC. Its protein product is CASSLSLGQGDYEQYF. Drawing the rest from reference TRBV5-5 and TRBJ2-7, the complete variable domain is DAGVTQSPTHLIKTRGQQVTLRCSPISGHKSVSWYQQVLGQGPQFIFQYYEKEERGRGNFPDRFSARQFPNYSSELNVNALLLGDSALYLCASSLSLGQGDYEQYFGPGTRLTVT.

The chain carries TRBV5-1 and TRBJ1-1, with D possibly matching TRBD1 (5 bases). The CDR3 has 16 residues. Trimming shortened V by 0 bases and J by 1 base, and 13 bases separated the two germline ends. Germline assignment: CDR1 SGHRS and CDR2 YFSETQ. CDR3 nucleotides: TGCGCCAGCAGCTTGGATCGAACAGGCAAGAACACTGAAGCTTTCTTT. Encoded protein: CASSLDRTGKNTEAFF.

In this sample, this clonotype turned up many times. The rearrangement uses TRBV28 and TRBJ2-5; 7 bases map to TRBD1. This CDR3 has 14 residues. The germline V gene has CDR1 MDHEN and CDR2 SYDVKM. J was trimmed by 1 base and V by 6 bases; bases with no gene match: 5. Here the CDR3 reads CASRGQAFQETQYF. In DNA, the CDR3 is TGTGCCAGCAGAGGACAGGCGTTCCAAGAGACCCAGTACTTC. Together with reference TRBV28 and TRBJ2-5, the CDR3 gives the full variable domain: DVKVTQSSRYLVKRTGEKVFLECVQDMDHENMFWYRQDPGLGLRLIYFSYDVKMKEKGDIPEGYSVSREKKERFSLILESASTNQTSMYLCASRGQAFQETQYFGPGTRLLVL.

The J gene is TRBJ2-1, the V gene TRBV12-3 or TRBV12-4; D not certain. Trimming took 4 bases from V and 0 from J, leaving 10 bases between them. The length of the CDR3 is 15 residues. The CDR3 region is CASSSDRHSYNEQFF. The DNA of the CDR3 is TGTGCCAGCAGTTCGGACCGTCACTCCTACAATGAGCAGTTCTTC.

This chain uses TRBV2 with TRBJ1-5; no clear D gene. V was cut by 5 bases and J by 6 bases, with 14 bases left in between. The germline CDR1 and CDR2 sequences are SNHLY and FYNNEI. The CDR3 runs to 14 residues. For the CDR3, the DNA is TGTGCCAGCAGTAACCGTCCGTTGCCTCAGCCCCAGCATTTT. Its translation is CASSNRPLPQPQHF.

The V gene is TRBV5-1, the J gene TRBJ2-4, with a possible D match to TRBD1 (5 bases). V was clipped by 4 bases and J by 5 bases, with 13 bases between them. CDR1 SGHRS and CDR2 YFSETQ come from the germline V gene. This CDR3 contains 14 residues. DNA of the CDR3: TGCGCCAGCAGCCCGAAAAAACAGGAAAACATTCAGTACTTC. As protein: CASSPKKQENIQYF.

This clonotype appeared a few times. J is TRBJ1-2 and V is TRBV12-3 or TRBV12-4; D unresolved. This CDR3 region has 13 residues. Trimming left V 1 base short and J 13 bases short, with 16 bases between. The CDR3 loop is CASSLVTTGTGTF. CDR3 nucleotide sequence: TGTGCCAGCAGTTTAGTGACCACGGGAACCGGCACCTTC.

This clonotype was observed at least ten times. The chain links TRBV6-1 to TRBJ2-4; possibly TRBD1 for D (8 bases). The V gene's germline CDR1 is MNHNS and CDR2 SASEGT. The CDR3 contains 14 residues. The V and J ends lost 6 bases and 5 bases respectively, with 14 bases between them. The CDR3 loop reads CASSNTGGENIQYF. In nucleotides, the CDR3 is TGTGCCAGCAGCAACACAGGGGGGGAAAACATTCAGTACTTC.

This clonotype was seen a handful of times. The rearrangement links TRBV10-3 to TRBJ2-1, with 7 bases fitting TRBD2. Germline V gene data show CDR1 as ENHRY and CDR2 as SYGVKD. V was clipped by 7 bases and J by 4 bases; unmatched bases: 7. CDR3 length equals 14 residues. This chain's CDR3 is CAIMAPSGYNEQFF. The CDR3 region has the DNA TGTGCCATCATGGCCCCTAGCGGATACAATGAGCAGTTCTTC.

J is TRBJ1-2 and V is TRBV27; 10 positions match TRBD1. The CDR3 is 17 amino acids. V dropped 6 bases and J dropped 2; count of bases not matched to a gene: 12. Looked up from germline, CDR1 is MNHEY and CDR2 is SMNVEV (reference sequence). CDR3 sequence: CASSPLGQGVYNYGYTF. The CDR3 DNA follows: TGTGCCAGCAGCCCTCTCGGACAGGGGGTTTACAACTATGGCTACACCTTC.

On this clonotype itself: A much larger clone is a single base away; this may be a read error. V usage is TRBV7-8 and J usage is TRBJ2-3, with a weak D call TRBD2 (5 bases). Germline CDR1 is SGHVS and CDR2 is FQNEAQ. The V gene lost 6 bases and the J gene lost 6 bases, with 10 bases spanning the gap. The CDR3 contains 12 residues. The CDR3 spells CASRTNMDTQYF. In DNA form, the CDR3 reads TGTGCCAGCAGGACTAATATGGATACGCAGTATTTT.

This clonotype was picked up a small number of times. The V gene is TRBV20-1, the J gene TRBJ2-7; 7 bases line up with TRBD2. The J segment lost 3 bases and the V segment lost 5 bases, leaving 10 bases of the junction unmatched. The CDR3 covers 14 residues. Germline lookup yields CDR1 DFQATT and CDR2 SNEGSKA (reference sequence). CDR3 nucleotides: TGCAGTGCTCTGGGGCAGCGGGGAGGCTACGAGCAGTACTTC. It is translated as CSALGQRGGYEQYF.

The rearrangement uses TRBV6-1 and TRBJ2-1; 13 nucleotides match TRBD2. Germline CDR1 and CDR2: MNHNS and SASEGT. The CDR3 spans 17 residues. The J segment lost 7 bases and the V segment lost 7 bases, leaving 13 bases of the junction unmatched. CDR3 nucleotide sequence: TGTGCCAGCACCAACCGCCGTACTAGCGGGGGGGTTAATGAGCAGTTCTTC. It encodes CASTNRRTSGGVNEQFF.

This clonotype was picked up one time. The chain links TRBV9 to TRBJ2-2; possible D gene TRBD1, 6 bases. CDR3 size: 16 residues. CDR1 is SGDLS, CDR2 YYNGEE, per germline. Trimming took 3 bases from V and 0 from J, leaving 12 bases between them. CDR3 loop: CASSENRDPNTGELFF. Here the CDR3 DNA reads TGTGCCAGCAGCGAGAACAGGGATCCGAACACCGGGGAGCTGTTTTTT.

This clonotype was seen many times. The gene calls are TRBV29-1 and TRBJ1-1; 9 bases are shared with TRBD1. The CDR3 loop spans 17 amino acids. Germline lookup yields CDR1 SQVTM and CDR2 ANQGSEA. V lost 3 bases and J lost 0; bases outside the gene matches: 11. The CDR3 DNA sequence: TGCAGCGTTGATGGAACAGGGGGCGCAGGGCTGAACACTGAAGCTTTCTTT. It yields the protein CSVDGTGGAGLNTEAFF.

This clonotype was counted between two and nine times. The chain joins TRBV5-5 to TRBJ1-2; TRBD1 agrees at 8 bases. CDR1 and CDR2 from the germline V gene are SGHKS and YYEKEE (reference sequence). J lost 7 bases, V lost 2 bases, and 10 bases had no gene match. CDR3 length: 15 residues. The CDR3 reads CASSFGQGAPFGYTF. The CDR3 DNA reads TGTGCCAGCAGCTTCGGACAGGGAGCCCCGTTTGGCTACACCTTC.